What follows are 27 T cell receptor beta chains derived from one specimen sequenced in a study of follicular helper T cells after annual influenza vaccination. The time point was: 2015-2016 season, pre-vaccination. This table comes from immunoSEQ multiplex PCR, and its TCRdb copy is limited to in-frame clones, with some not included. The sample consists of roughly 6,100 clones, 75% to 90% of them appearing once. Specimen: CXCR5- memory CD4+ T cells sorted from blood, collected on the day of influenza vaccination. Source of these receptors: an adult who received the influenza vaccine.

This sequence joins TRBV5-4 and TRBJ2-5, with D tentatively TRBD2 (6 bases). The V end lost 0 bases, the J end lost 4 bases, and 10 bases lay between the germline ends. Germline lookup yields CDR1 SGHNT and CDR2 YYREEE (reference sequence). This CDR3 contains 14 residues. This CDR3 reads CASSLGVAAETQYF. In DNA, the CDR3 is TGTGCCAGCAGCTTGGGTGTAGCGGCAGAGACCCAGTACTTC.

The chain links TRBV5-1 to TRBJ2-2; D perhaps matches TRBD2 (5 bases). The CDR3 runs 16 residues. Trimming removed 3 bases from V and 1 base from J, with 13 bases in between. Germline CDR1 SGHRS, CDR2 YFSETQ. The chain's CDR3 is CASSWSGSGNTGELFF. The CDR3 DNA is TGCGCCAGCAGCTGGTCGGGAAGCGGGAACACCGGGGAGCTGTTTTTT.

This clone has just a few counts. The rearrangement links TRBV7-2 to TRBJ1-2, with D hard to call. Germline CDR1 is SGHTA and CDR2 is FQGNSA. Trimming removed 1 base at V and 8 bases at J, with 14 bases between. This CDR3 has 14 residues. The CDR3 here is CASSLGRGDEGYTF. In nucleotides, the CDR3 is TGTGCCAGCAGCTTAGGTCGCGGGGATGAGGGCTACACCTTC.

The chain employs TRBV11-3 and TRBJ2-4, with D maybe TRBD2 (6 bases). This CDR3 is built from 17 residues. Between the trimmed V and J ends, which lost 1 base and 3 bases, there was a span of 16 bases. Looked up from germline, CDR1 is SGHNT and CDR2 is YENEEA. CDR3 sequence (DNA): TGTGCCAGCAGCTTAGTTAAATGGGGGGTGGGCAAAAACATTCAGTACTTC. Its translation: CASSLVKWGVGKNIQYF.

The genes are TRBV6-1 and TRBJ2-1, with 8 bases aligning to TRBD2. V was pared by 11 bases and J by 8 bases, with 11 bases of the junction left unmatched. Germline V lookup: CDR1 MNHNS, CDR2 SASEGT. The CDR3 contains 13 residues. The CDR3 loop reads CAGSAGGLYEQFF. The CDR3 nucleotides are TGTGCCGGCTCGGCGGGGGGTCTATATGAGCAGTTCTTC.

The chain links TRBV11-1 to TRBJ1-2; D is uncertain. The V end was cut by 2 bases, the J end by 4 bases, with 14 bases between. This CDR3 has 15 residues. The V gene's germline CDR1 is SGHAT and CDR2 FQDESV (reference sequence). The CDR3 DNA is TGTGCCAGCAGCTTATCCTTTCGACTGGGCTATGGCTACACCTTC. This encodes CASSLSFRLGYGYTF.

In its sample, this clone was seen a few times. The chain is built from TRBV19 and TRBJ1-1, with a tentative D call TRBD1 (5 bases). Trimming stripped 6 bases from V and 6 bases from J, with 20 bases between. The germline gives CDR1 LNHDA, CDR2 SQIVND (reference sequence). The CDR3 length is 15 residues. The CDR3 here is CASRPSGAGHSEAFF. The DNA of the CDR3 is TGTGCCAGTAGGCCTTCCGGGGCAGGACACTCTGAAGCTTTCTTT.

The chain is built from TRBV6-6 and TRBJ1-3; the D gene is possibly TRBD1 (5 bases). Trimming shortened V by 4 bases and J by 2 bases, and 6 bases separated the two germline ends. There are 13 residues in the CDR3. The germline V gene encodes CDR1 MNHNY and CDR2 SVGAGI (reference sequence). CDR3 residues: CASSLGAGNTIYF. The CDR3, as DNA: TGTGCCAGCAGTTTAGGGGCTGGAAACACCATATATTTT.

The V gene is TRBV5-8, the J gene TRBJ2-1; D gene unclear. CDR1 SGHTS and CDR2 YDEGEE come from the germline V gene. The V end was cut by 3 bases, the J end by 4 bases, with 29 bases between. The CDR3 totals 20 residues. CDR3 in DNA: TGTGCCAGCAGCTCCAGATTACCCGTTTCGGGCACTTTCGGGTACAATGAGCAGTTCTTC. Translation gives CASSSRLPVSGTFGYNEQFF.

The V call is TRBV6-5, the J call TRBJ1-4; 7 nucleotides agree with TRBD1. With 5 bases clipped from V and 5 bases from J, the junction kept 8 bases outside the gene matches. CDR3 length: 15 residues. Germline assignment: CDR1 MNHEY and CDR2 SVGAGI. The CDR3 DNA sequence: TGTGCCAGCAGTACGGCGACAGGGAGGAATGAAAAACTGTTTTTT. It translates to CASSTATGRNEKLFF.

The chain joins TRBV7-9 to TRBJ1-1; unclear D gene. CDR3 length: 15 residues. V was shortened by 2 bases and J by 3 bases, with 13 bases between the two germline ends. CDR1 and CDR2 (germline): SEHNR, FQNEAQ (reference sequence). In DNA, the CDR3 is TGTGCCAGCAGCTTAACCTCATTGGGAGACACTGAAGCTTTCTTT. As protein: CASSLTSLGDTEAFF.

The gene calls are TRBV13 and TRBJ1-1; tentatively, D is TRBD1 (5 bases). This CDR3 contains 14 residues. Trimming left V 6 bases short and J 1 base short, with 12 bases between. Germline loops: CDR1 PRHDT, CDR2 FYEKMQ (reference sequence). CDR3 nucleotide sequence: TGTGCCAGCAGGAGACTGACAGAGAACACTGAAGCTTTCTTT. This sequence encodes CASRRLTENTEAFF.

The chain combines TRBV4-2 with TRBJ2-3; D possibly uses TRBD1 or TRBD2 (5 bases each). The CDR3 is 17 amino acids. CDR1 and CDR2 from the germline V gene are LGHNA and YNFKEQ. The V and J ends lost 0 bases and 2 bases respectively, with 15 bases between them. The CDR3 DNA reads as TGTGCCAGCAGCCAAGATCCGGGGACCCAAAACACAGATACGCAGTATTTT. Translation gives CASSQDPGTQNTDTQYF.

This clone was counted once. The gene calls are TRBV30 and TRBJ1-4; no clear D gene. Per the germline V gene, CDR1 is GTSNPN and CDR2 is SVGIG (reference sequence). The germline V and J ends were trimmed by 3 bases and 7 bases, with 9 bases remaining between them. The CDR3 spans 12 residues. CDR3 loop: CAWRPPLEKLFF. CDR3 nucleotide sequence: TGTGCCTGGAGACCCCCCCTTGAAAAACTGTTTTTT.

The rearrangement uses TRBV21-1 and TRBJ2-1; the table's D call, TRBD2, has no DNA check behind it. TRBV21-1 is listed as a pseudogene. The CDR3 covers 17 residues. The chain's CDR3 is CASSKASGLDSYNEQFF. DNA for the CDR3: TGTGCCAGCAGCAAAGCGTCGGGACTAGATTCCTACAATGAGCAGTTCTTC.

This rearrangement joins TRBV20-1 to TRBJ1-2; D uncertain. CDR1 is DFQATT, CDR2 SNEGSKA, per germline (reference sequence). The CDR3 has 11 amino acids. V was cut by 4 bases and J by 4 bases, with 7 bases left in between. The chain's CDR3 is CSATLAYGYTF. For the CDR3, the DNA is TGCAGTGCTACCCTGGCCTATGGCTACACCTTC.

The chain links TRBV2 to TRBJ1-5; no definite D call. Deletions cut 9 bases from V and 2 bases from J, with 11 bases between. Germline lookup yields CDR1 SNHLY and CDR2 FYNNEI. CDR3 length: 13 residues. The CDR3, as DNA: TGTGCCAGAAGGGAACGCGGCAATCAGCCCCAGCATTTT. Translated: CARRERGNQPQHF.

V is TRBV9 and J is TRBJ2-7; 8 bases agree with TRBD1. The CDR3 consists of 17 residues. V lost 1 base, J lost 6 bases, and 15 bases stayed unmatched. The germline V gene encodes CDR1 SGDLS and CDR2 YYNGEE. The CDR3 protein is CASSVSPGGEIFSEQYF. CDR3 nucleotide sequence: TGTGCCAGCAGCGTATCGCCAGGGGGCGAAATCTTCTCCGAGCAGTACTTC.

CDR3 DNA sequence: TGTGCCAGCAGCCAACTAATCGGCTCTGGGGCCAACGTCCTGACTTTC. It is translated as CASSQLIGSGANVLTF. The genes are TRBV9 and TRBJ2-6; D ambiguous. The CDR3 runs to 16 residues. The germline V and J ends were trimmed by 4 bases and 0 bases, with 11 bases remaining between them. The germline V gene encodes CDR1 SGDLS and CDR2 YYNGEE.

This rearrangement joins TRBV6-1 to TRBJ2-2; 9 positions match TRBD2. CDR3 size: 14 residues. J was trimmed by 10 bases and V by 3 bases; bases with no gene match: 6. CDR1 and CDR2 from the germline V gene are MNHNS and SASEGT. Written as DNA, the CDR3 is TGTGCCAGCAGTGAGAGCGGGGGGCCGAAGGAGCTGTTTTTT. As protein: CASSESGGPKELFF.

The J gene is TRBJ2-7, the V gene TRBV5-1, with TRBD2 matching 12 bases. This CDR3 comprises 16 residues. The J segment lost 2 bases and the V segment lost 4 bases, leaving 7 bases of the junction unmatched. Germline loops: CDR1 SGHRS, CDR2 YFSETQ. CDR3 nucleotide sequence: TGCGCCAGCAGCCTAGGACTAGCGGGGAGAACCTACGAGCAGTACTTC. Its protein is CASSLGLAGRTYEQYF.

The chain employs TRBV11-2 and TRBJ1-1; TRBD1 matches 8 bases. The CDR3 runs to 19 residues. The V gene's germline CDR1 is SGHAT and CDR2 FQNNGV. V trimming: 1 base; J trimming: 0 bases; junction bases outside the gene matches: 13. CDR3 sequence (DNA): TGTGCCAGCAGCTTAGGACACAGGGGGATGATGCAGGTGAACACTGAAGCTTTCTTT. As protein: CASSLGHRGMMQVNTEAFF.

This clone was counted only a few times. This sequence joins TRBV18 and TRBJ2-3, with 7 bases lining up with TRBD2. After removal of 5 bases from V and 6 bases from J, the junction contained 5 bases not matched to a gene. Germline V gene sequence: CDR1 KGHSH, CDR2 LQKENI. The CDR3 is 13 residues long. CDR3 nucleotide sequence: TGTGCCAGCTCAAGCGGGACCCGGGATACGCAGTATTTT. This translates into CASSSGTRDTQYF.

The chain employs TRBV14 and TRBJ1-2; the D is unclear. Trimming left V 1 base short and J 4 bases short, with 16 bases between. The CDR3 sequence is 16 residues long. Germline values: CDR1 SGHDN, CDR2 FVKESK. DNA of the CDR3: TGTGCCAGCAGCCAAGTAGGAACCCCAGCCCTCTATGGCTACACCTTC. It translates to CASSQVGTPALYGYTF.

This sequence joins TRBV7-2 and TRBJ2-7; possibly TRBD2 for D (7 bases). Germline CDR1 is SGHTA and CDR2 is FQGNSA. Trimming removed 2 bases at V and 5 bases at J, with 10 bases between. This CDR3 is 13 amino acids long. The CDR3 DNA reads TGTGCCAGCAGCTTATGGGGGGGCGACGAGCAGTACTTC. Translating it yields CASSLWGGDEQYF.

The chain joins TRBV18 to TRBJ1-5; TRBD1 matches at 8 bases. This CDR3 comprises 15 residues. Losses at the gene ends were 5 bases for V and 8 bases for J; bases not matched to a gene: 11. Germline lookup yields CDR1 KGHSH and CDR2 LQKENI. CDR3 residues: CASSSRTGKGEPQHF. For the CDR3, the DNA is TGTGCCAGCTCATCGCGGACAGGGAAAGGGGAGCCCCAGCATTTT.

The chain joins TRBV7-2 to TRBJ2-7; no firm D call. The CDR3 runs to 12 residues. From germline, CDR1 is SGHTA and CDR2 FQGNSA. V lost 6 bases, J lost 4 bases, and 10 bases lay in between. The CDR3 coding sequence is TGTGCCAGCAGTGATACAGCGTACGAGCAGTACTTC. It is translated as CASSDTAYEQYF.